The T cell receptor beta chain under discussion was sequenced for a study of Graves' ophthalmopathy and Graves' hyperthyroidism. This clonotype was detected many times. From germline, CDR1 is MNHEY and CDR2 SMNVEV (reference sequence). V lost 2 bases and J lost 10, with 17 bases in between. The CDR3 contains 14 residues. The authors amplified TCR beta CDR3 regions, and they did so from RNA transcripts for repertoire sequencing. In the first round, RT-PCR was carried out with HTBI primers, and a multiplex PCR formed the second round. TCRdb re-called the multiplex PCR reads with MiXCR, one entry per CDR3 protein. Of about 700,000 distinct CDR3 sequences in the sample, more than 40% were seen once.

The sequence came from an adult man with Graves' ophthalmopathy. Material for sequencing was peripheral blood. This chain joins TRBV27 and TRBJ1-1, with a weak D call TRBD1 (5 bases). The CDR3 loop is CASSLLPSTGGAFF. The CDR3 bases are TGTGCCAGCAGTTTACTCCCCTCCACAGGCGGAGCTTTCTTT.